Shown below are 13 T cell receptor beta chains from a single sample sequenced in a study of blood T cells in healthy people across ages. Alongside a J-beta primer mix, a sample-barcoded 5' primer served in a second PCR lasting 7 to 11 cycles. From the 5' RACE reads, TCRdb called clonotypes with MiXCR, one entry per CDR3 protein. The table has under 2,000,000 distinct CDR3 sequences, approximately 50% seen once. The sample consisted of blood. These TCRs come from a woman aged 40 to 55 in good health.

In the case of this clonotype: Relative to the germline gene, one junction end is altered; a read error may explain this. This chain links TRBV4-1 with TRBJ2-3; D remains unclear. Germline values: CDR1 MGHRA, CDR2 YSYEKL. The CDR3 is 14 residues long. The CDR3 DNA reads TGCGCCGGCAGCCAAGATCGAGGTGCAGATACGCAGTATTTT. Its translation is CAGSQDRGADTQYF.

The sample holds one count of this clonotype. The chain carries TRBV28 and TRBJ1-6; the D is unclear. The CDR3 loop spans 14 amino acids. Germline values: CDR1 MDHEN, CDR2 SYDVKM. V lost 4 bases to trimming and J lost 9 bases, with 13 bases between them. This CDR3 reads CASSSGGVVSPLHF. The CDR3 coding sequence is TGTGCCAGCAGTTCCGGTGGGGTAGTTTCACCCCTCCACTTT.

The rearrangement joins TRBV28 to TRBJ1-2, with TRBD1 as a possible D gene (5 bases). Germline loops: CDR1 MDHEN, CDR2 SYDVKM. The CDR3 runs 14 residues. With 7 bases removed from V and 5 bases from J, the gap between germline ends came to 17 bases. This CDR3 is CASTRAGSFYGYTF. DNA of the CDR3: TGTGCCAGCACCAGGGCGGGTTCGTTTTATGGCTACACCTTC.

The CDR3 region is CSVARGGQGSYEQYF. The CDR3, as DNA: TGCAGCGTTGCAAGGGGGGGACAGGGGTCCTACGAGCAGTACTTC. J is TRBJ2-7 and V is TRBV29-1, with 10 bases identical to TRBD1. Unmatched junction bases numbered 7, after V lost 4 bases and J lost 1 base. Germline CDR1 SQVTM, CDR2 ANQGSEA. The CDR3 is 15 residues long.

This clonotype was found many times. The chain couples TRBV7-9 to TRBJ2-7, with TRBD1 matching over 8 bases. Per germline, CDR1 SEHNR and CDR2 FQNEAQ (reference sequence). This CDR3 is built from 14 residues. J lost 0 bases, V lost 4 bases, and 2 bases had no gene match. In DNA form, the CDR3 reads TGTGCCAGCAGCTCGGGACAGGCCTCCTACGAGCAGTACTTC. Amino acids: CASSSGQASYEQYF.

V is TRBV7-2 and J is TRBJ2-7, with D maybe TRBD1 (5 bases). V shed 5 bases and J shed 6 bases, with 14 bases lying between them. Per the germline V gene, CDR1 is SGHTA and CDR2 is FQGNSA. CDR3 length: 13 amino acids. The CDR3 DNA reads TGTGCCAGCAGCCTACAACAGGTCTCCGAGCAGTACTTC. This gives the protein CASSLQQVSEQYF.

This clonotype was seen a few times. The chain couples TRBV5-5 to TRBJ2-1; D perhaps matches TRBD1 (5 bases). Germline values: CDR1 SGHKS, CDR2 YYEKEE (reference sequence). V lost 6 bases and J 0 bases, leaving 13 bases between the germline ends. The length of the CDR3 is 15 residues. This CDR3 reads CASTSTGSSYNEQFF. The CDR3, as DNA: TGTGCCAGCACCTCTACAGGAAGCTCCTACAATGAGCAGTTCTTC.

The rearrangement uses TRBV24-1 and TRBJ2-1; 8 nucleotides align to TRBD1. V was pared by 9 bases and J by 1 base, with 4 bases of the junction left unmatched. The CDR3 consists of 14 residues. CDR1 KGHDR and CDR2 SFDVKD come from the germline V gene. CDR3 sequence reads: CATGRQGSYNEQFF. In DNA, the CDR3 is TGTGCCACCGGGAGACAGGGGTCCTACAATGAGCAGTTCTTC.

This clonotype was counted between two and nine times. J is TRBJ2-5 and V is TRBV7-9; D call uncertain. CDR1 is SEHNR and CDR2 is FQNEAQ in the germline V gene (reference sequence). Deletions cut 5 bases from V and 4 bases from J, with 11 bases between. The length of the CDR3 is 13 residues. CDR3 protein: CASSVRLSETQYF. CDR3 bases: TGTGCCAGCAGCGTTCGGTTATCAGAGACCCAGTACTTC.

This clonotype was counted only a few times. As DNA, the CDR3 is TGCAGTGCCCCAAATCAGGGAGAGACCCAGTACTTC. This codes for CSAPNQGETQYF. The V call is TRBV20-1, the J call TRBJ2-5; tentatively, D is TRBD1 (5 bases). V was shortened by 6 bases and J by 4 bases, with 12 bases between the two germline ends. This CDR3 is built from 12 residues. Germline loops: CDR1 DFQATT, CDR2 SNEGSKA (reference sequence).

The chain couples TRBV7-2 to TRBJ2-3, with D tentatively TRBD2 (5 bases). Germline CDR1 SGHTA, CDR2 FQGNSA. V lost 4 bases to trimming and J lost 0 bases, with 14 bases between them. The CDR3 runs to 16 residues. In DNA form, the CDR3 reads TGTGCCAGCAGCTCGACCTCTAGCCTCAGCACAGATACGCAGTATTTT. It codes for CASSSTSSLSTDTQYF.

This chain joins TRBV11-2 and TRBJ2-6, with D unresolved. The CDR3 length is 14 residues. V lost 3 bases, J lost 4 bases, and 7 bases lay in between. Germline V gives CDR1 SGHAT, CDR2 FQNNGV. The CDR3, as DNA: TGTGCCAGCAGCTTCACGTACGGGGCCAACGTCCTGACTTTC. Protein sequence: CASSFTYGANVLTF.

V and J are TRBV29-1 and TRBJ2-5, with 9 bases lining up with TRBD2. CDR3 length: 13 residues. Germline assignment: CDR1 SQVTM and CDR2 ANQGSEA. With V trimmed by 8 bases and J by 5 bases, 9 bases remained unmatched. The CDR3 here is CSSGGGVSETQYF. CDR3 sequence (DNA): TGCAGCTCAGGCGGGGGGGTCTCTGAGACCCAGTACTTC.